The entry that follows covers one T cell receptor (beta chain) sequence. As yet, its antigen is unknown. CD45RO-negative, CCR7-selected cells formed the naive CD8 fraction, which excluded terminally differentiated effector memory CD45RA+ cells. This sample is drawn from a study of shared clonotypes between healthy human individuals. Study-wide points: Naive subsets generally had larger estimated richness than memory subsets.

TCRdb's copy holds only in-frame clones and misses some; the assay was immunoSEQ multiplex PCR. The sample consists of 2 million or so clones, approximately 95% of them appearing once. This clonotype originated in a man aged 18 to 29 in good health. Sequencing was done on a sample of naive CD8+ T cells sorted from blood.

As DNA, the CDR3 is TGCGCCAGCAGCCAAGATCCACAGGGGCAAGAGACCCAGTACTTC. It yields the protein CASSQDPQGQETQYF. This rearrangement joins TRBV4-1 to TRBJ2-5; 7 positions match TRBD1. The V segment lost 0 bases and the J segment 2 bases; nucleotides outside the gene matches: 3. The CDR3 is 15 residues long. CDR1 and CDR2 (germline): MGHRA, YSYEKL.